Each of the 6 T cell receptor beta chains below was sequenced from the same sample in a study of blood T cells in healthy people across ages. Alongside a J-beta primer mix, a sample-barcoded 5' primer served in a second PCR lasting about 6 to 11 cycles. TCRdb re-called the 5' RACE reads through MiXCR, storing one row per CDR3 protein. In the table there are 600,000 to 800,000 distinct CDR3 sequences, roughly 21% of which are singletons. Sequencing was done on a sample of blood. Source of these receptors: an older man in good health.

This clonotype was counted a few times. J is TRBJ1-2 and V is TRBV6-5, with TRBD1 as a possible D gene (6 bases). V shed 0 bases and J shed 4 bases, with 15 bases lying between them. This CDR3 has 16 amino acids. Germline loops: CDR1 MNHEY, CDR2 SVGAGI. This chain's CDR3 is CASSYSIPGQPYGYTF. CDR3 nucleotide sequence: TGTGCCAGCAGTTACTCTATCCCTGGACAGCCCTATGGCTACACCTTC.

The rearrangement joins TRBV2 to TRBJ2-7; D is possibly TRBD2 (5 bases). The CDR3 is made up of 14 amino acids. The germline gives CDR1 SNHLY, CDR2 FYNNEI. V was pared by 3 bases and J by 5 bases, with 14 bases between. Here the CDR3 reads CASSERRTLDEQYF. CDR3 coding DNA: TGTGCCAGCAGTGAGAGGAGGACGTTAGACGAGCAGTACTTC.

The gene calls are TRBV7-9 and TRBJ1-4; the D gene is possibly TRBD1 (5 bases). Germline V gene data show CDR1 as SEHNR and CDR2 as FQNEAQ (reference sequence). The CDR3 runs 15 residues. V lost 0 bases, J lost 5 bases, and 10 bases lay in between. The CDR3 DNA is TGTGCCAGCAGCTTAGCAGGACACCTAAATGAAAAACTGTTTTTT. This encodes CASSLAGHLNEKLFF.

This chain uses TRBV4-1 with TRBJ2-5; a weak D match, TRBD1 (8 bases). The germline V gene encodes CDR1 MGHRA and CDR2 YSYEKL. V lost 5 bases, J lost 2 bases, and 15 bases lay in between. The CDR3 is 15 amino acids. CDR3 nucleotide sequence: TGCGCCAGCAGCTCACAGGGGGGGCCTCAAGAGACCCAGTACTTC. This encodes CASSSQGGPQETQYF.

The chain is built from TRBV6-2 or TRBV6-3 and TRBJ1-5, with D perhaps TRBD1 (5 bases). Per the germline V gene, CDR1 is MNHEY and CDR2 is SVGEGT. The CDR3 spans 15 residues. V shed 7 bases and J shed 5 bases, with 18 bases lying between them. CDR3 in amino acids: CASTELGGTDQPQHF. The CDR3 nucleotides read TGTGCCAGCACTGAACTCGGGGGGACGGATCAGCCCCAGCATTTT.

The chain joins TRBV30 to TRBJ2-1; the match to TRBD2 covers 11 bases. Germline CDR1 and CDR2: GTSNPN and SVGIG (reference sequence). The CDR3 contains 17 residues. For the CDR3, the DNA is TGTGCTGTAACGGGACTAGCGGCAAAAATATCCTACAATGAGCAGTTCTTC. Protein: CAVTGLAAKISYNEQFF.